The clone carrying this T cell receptor beta chain is a singleton in its sample. The record originates from a study of cytomegalovirus exposure and HLA in healthy donors. Study as a whole: The approximately 610 first-cohort repertoires shared a platform with the 120 validation repertoires, as reported in a later analysis.

CDR1 SEHNR and CDR2 FQNEAQ come from the germline V gene (reference sequence). V shed 5 bases, J shed 8 bases, and the junction held 16 bases outside the gene matches. The CDR3 runs 16 residues. TCRdb's table, derived via immunoSEQ multiplex PCR, lists solely in-frame clones and lacks some. The sample records about 130,000 clones, 90% to 96% being singletons. The sequenced sample was PBMCs. This chain connects TRBV7-9 to TRBJ1-2; 8 nucleotides align to TRBD1. The sequence was collected from a man aged 18 to 29 in good health and CMV-seronegative. The CDR3 nucleotides read TGTGCCAGCAGCCCCCCACAGGGGCAGGGGGCGGTAGGCTACACCTTC. Protein: CASSPPQGQGAVGYTF. Based on the CDR3 plus reference TRBV7-9 and TRBJ1-2, the full variable domain is DTGVSQNPRHKITKRGQNVTFRCDPISEHNRLYWYRQTLGQGPEFLTYFQNEAQLEKSRLLSDRFSAERPKGSFSTLEIQRTEQGDSAMYLCASSPPQGQGAVGYTFGSGTRLTVV.